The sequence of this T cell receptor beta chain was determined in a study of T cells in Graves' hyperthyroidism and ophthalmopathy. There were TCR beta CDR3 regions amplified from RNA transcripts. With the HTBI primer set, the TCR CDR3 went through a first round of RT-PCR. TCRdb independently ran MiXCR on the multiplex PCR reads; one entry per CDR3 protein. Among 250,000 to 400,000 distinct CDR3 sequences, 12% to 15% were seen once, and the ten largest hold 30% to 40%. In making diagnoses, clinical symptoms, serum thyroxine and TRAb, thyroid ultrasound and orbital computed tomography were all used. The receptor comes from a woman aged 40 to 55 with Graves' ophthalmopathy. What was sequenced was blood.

DNA of the CDR3: TGTGCCAGCAGCCGGGGGATGCGGAACCACGAGCAGTACTTC. Protein sequence: CASSRGMRNHEQYF. This chain joins TRBV11-2 and TRBJ2-7; a possible D gene is TRBD2 (6 bases). Trimming shortened V by 5 bases and J by 5 bases, and 16 bases separated the two germline ends. The CDR3 is 14 residues long. Germline loops: CDR1 SGHAT, CDR2 FQNNGV. The complete variable domain, with remaining parts taken from reference TRBV11-2 and TRBJ2-7, reads EAGVAQSPRYKIIEKRQSVAFWCNPISGHATLYWYQQILGQGPKLLIQFQNNGVVDDSQLPKDRFSAERLKGVDSTLKIQPAKLEDSAVYLCASSRGMRNHEQYFGPGTRLTVT.